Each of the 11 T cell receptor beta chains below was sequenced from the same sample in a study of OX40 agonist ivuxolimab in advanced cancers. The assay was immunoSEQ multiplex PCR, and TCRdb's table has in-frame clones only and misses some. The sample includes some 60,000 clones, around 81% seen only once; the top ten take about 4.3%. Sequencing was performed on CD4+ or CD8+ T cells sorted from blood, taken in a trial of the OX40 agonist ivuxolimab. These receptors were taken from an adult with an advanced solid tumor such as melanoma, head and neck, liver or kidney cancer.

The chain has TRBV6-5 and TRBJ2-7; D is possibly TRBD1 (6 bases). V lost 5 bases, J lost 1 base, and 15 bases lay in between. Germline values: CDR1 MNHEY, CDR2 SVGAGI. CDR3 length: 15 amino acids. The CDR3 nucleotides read TGTGCCAGCAGTATACAGGGTGGAAAATCCTACGAGCAGTACTTC. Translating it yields CASSIQGGKSYEQYF.

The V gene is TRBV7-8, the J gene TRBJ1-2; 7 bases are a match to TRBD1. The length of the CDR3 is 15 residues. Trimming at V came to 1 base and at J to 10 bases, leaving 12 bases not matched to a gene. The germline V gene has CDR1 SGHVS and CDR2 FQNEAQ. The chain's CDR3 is CASSLGAGTDFPYTF. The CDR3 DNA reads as TGTGCCAGCAGCTTAGGGGCCGGGACAGATTTCCCCTACACCTTC.

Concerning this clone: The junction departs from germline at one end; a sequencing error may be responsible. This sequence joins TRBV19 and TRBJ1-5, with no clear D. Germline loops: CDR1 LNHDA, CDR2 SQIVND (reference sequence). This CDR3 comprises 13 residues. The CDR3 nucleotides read TGTGCCAGTAGACCCAGTCTGGGTCCGGGCATAAATTTT. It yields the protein CASRPSLGPGINF.

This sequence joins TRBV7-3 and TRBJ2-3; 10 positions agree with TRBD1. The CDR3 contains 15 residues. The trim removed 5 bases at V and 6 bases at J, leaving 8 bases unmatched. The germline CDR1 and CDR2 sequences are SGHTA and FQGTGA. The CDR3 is CASSQTGGKADTQYF. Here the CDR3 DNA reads TGTGCCAGCAGCCAGACAGGGGGCAAAGCTGATACGCAGTATTTT.

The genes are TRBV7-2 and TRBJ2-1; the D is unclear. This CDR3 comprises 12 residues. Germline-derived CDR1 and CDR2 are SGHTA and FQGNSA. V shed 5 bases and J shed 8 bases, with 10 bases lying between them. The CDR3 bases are TGTGCCAGCAGCAGATTCGCCGATGAGCAGTTCTTC. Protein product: CASSRFADEQFF.

CDR3 region: CASSPGPNEKLFF. The CDR3, as DNA: TGTGCCAGCAGCCCGGGACCCAATGAAAAACTGTTTTTT. The V call is TRBV11-2, the J call TRBJ1-4; D possibly corresponds to TRBD1 (5 bases). Between the trimmed V and J ends, which lost 5 bases and 5 bases, there was a span of 9 bases. Germline V CDR1 and CDR2: SGHAT, FQNNGV. The CDR3 loop spans 13 amino acids.

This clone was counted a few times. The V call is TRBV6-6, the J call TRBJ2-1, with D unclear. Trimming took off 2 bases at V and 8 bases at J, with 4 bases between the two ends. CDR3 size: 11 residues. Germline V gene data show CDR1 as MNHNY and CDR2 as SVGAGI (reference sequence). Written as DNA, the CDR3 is TGTGCCAGCAGTTACAAGTATGAGCAGTTCTTC. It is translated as CASSYKYEQFF.

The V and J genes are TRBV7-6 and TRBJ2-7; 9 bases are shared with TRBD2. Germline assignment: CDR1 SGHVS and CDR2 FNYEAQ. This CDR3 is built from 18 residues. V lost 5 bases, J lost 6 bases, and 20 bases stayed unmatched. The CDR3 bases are TGTGCCAGCAGCGACCTGCTCCGCGGGGCGGGGGGGCCGGGCGAGCAGTACTTC. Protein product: CASSDLLRGAGGPGEQYF.

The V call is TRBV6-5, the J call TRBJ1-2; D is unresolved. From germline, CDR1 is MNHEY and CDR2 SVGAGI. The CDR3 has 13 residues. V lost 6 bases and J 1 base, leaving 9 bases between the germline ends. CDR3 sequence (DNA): TGTGCCAGCAGCCCGGTTAGTAACTATGGCTACACCTTC. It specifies CASSPVSNYGYTF.

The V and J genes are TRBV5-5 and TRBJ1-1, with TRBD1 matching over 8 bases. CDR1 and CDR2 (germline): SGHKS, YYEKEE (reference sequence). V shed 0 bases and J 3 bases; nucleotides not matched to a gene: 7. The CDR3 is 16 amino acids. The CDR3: CASSLGYTGGYTEAFF. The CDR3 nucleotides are TGTGCCAGCAGCTTGGGGTATACAGGGGGTTACACTGAAGCTTTCTTT.

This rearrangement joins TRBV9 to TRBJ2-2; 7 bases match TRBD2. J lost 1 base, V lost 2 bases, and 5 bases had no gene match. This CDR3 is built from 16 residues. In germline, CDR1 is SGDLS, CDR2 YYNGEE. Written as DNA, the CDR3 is TGTGCCAGCAGCGTCGGCGGGGGTGTGAACACCGGGGAGCTGTTTTTT. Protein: CASSVGGGVNTGELFF.